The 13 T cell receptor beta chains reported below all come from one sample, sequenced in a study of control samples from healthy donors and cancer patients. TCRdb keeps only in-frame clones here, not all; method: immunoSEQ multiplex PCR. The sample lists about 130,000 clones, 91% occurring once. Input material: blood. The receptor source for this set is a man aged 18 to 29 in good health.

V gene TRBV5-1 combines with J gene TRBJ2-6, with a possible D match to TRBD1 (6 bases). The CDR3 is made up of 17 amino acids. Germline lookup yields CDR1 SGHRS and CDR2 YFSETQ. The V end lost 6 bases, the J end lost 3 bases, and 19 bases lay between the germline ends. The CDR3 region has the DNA TGCGCCAGCACCCGGGACACCAGGGCTAATGGGGCCAACGTCCTGACTTTC. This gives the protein CASTRDTRANGANVLTF.

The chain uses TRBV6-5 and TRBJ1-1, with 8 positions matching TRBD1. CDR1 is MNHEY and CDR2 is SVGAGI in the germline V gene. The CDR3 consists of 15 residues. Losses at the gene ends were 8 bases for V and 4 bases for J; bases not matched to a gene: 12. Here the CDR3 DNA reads TGTGCCAGCCCCACCCGGACAGGGACTAGCACTGAAGCTTTCTTT. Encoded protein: CASPTRTGTSTEAFF.

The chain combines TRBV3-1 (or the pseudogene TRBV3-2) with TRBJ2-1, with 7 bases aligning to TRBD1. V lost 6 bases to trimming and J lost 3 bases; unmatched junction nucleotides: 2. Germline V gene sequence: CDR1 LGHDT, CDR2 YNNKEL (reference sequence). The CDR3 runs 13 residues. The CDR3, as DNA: TGTGCCAGCAGGGCAGGGGGCTACAATGAGCAGTTCTTC. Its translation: CASRAGGYNEQFF.

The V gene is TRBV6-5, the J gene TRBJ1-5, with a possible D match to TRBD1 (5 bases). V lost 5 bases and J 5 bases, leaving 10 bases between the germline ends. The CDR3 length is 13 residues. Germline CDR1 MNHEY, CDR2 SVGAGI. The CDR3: CASSPDRDQPQHF. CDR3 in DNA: TGTGCCAGCAGTCCTGACAGAGATCAGCCCCAGCATTTT.

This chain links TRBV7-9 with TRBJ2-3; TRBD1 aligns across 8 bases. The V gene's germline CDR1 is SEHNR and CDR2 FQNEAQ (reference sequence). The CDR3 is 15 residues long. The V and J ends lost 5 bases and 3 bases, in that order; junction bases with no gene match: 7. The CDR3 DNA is TGTGCCAGCAGCCCCCGGACAGGGAATACAGATACGCAGTATTTT. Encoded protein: CASSPRTGNTDTQYF.

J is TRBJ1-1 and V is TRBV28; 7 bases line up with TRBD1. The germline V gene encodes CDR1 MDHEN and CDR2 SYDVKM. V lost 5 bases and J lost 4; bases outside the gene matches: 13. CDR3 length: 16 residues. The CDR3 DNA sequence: TGTGCCAGCAGTCCCGCAGGGGGGGGGTTGACCACTGAAGCTTTCTTT. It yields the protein CASSPAGGGLTTEAFF.

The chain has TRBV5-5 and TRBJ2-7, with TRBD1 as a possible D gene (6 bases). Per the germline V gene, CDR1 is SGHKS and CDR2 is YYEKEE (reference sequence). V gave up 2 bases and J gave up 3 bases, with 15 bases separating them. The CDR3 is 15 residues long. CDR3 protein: CASSFGQGLSYEQYF. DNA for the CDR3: TGTGCCAGCAGCTTTGGGCAGGGGCTGAGCTACGAGCAGTACTTC. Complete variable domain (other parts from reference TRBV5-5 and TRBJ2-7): DAGVTQSPTHLIKTRGQQVTLRCSPISGHKSVSWYQQVLGQGPQFIFQYYEKEERGRGNFPDRFSARQFPNYSSELNVNALLLGDSALYLCASSFGQGLSYEQYFGPGTRLTVT.

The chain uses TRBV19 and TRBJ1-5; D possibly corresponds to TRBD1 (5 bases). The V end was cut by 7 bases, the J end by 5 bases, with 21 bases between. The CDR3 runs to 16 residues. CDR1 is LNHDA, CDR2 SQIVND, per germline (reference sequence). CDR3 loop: CASTLHHPGRDQPQHF. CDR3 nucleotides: TGTGCCAGTACCCTCCACCATCCGGGACGGGATCAGCCCCAGCATTTT. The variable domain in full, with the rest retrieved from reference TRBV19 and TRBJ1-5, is DGGITQSPKYLFRKEGQNVTLSCEQNLNHDAMYWYRQDPGQGLRLIYYSQIVNDFQKGDIAEGYSVSREKKESFPLTVTSAQKNPTAFYLCASTLHHPGRDQPQHFGDGTRLSIL.

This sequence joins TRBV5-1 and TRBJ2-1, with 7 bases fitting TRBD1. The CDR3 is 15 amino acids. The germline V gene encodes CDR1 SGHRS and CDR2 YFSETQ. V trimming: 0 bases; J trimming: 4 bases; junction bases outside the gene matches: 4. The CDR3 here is CASSLAGTAYNEQFF. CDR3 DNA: TGCGCCAGCAGCTTGGCCGGGACAGCATACAATGAGCAGTTCTTC.

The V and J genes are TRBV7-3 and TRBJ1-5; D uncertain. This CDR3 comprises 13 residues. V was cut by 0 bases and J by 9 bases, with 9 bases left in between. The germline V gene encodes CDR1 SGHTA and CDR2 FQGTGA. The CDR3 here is CASSLTSGSPQHF. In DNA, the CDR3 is TGTGCCAGCAGCTTAACGAGTGGTTCGCCCCAGCATTTT. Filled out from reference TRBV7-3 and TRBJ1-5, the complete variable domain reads GAGVSQTPSNKVTEKGKYVELRCDPISGHTALYWYRQSLGQGPEFLIYFQGTGAADDSGLPNDRFFAVRPEGSVSTLKIQRTERGDSAVYLCASSLTSGSPQHFGDGTRLSIL.

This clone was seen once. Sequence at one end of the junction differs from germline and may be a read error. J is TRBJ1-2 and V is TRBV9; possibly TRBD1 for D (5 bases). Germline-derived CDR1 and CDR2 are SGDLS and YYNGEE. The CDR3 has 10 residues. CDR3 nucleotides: TGTGCCAGCAGCGCCGGGACGGGGGACTTC. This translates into CASSAGTGDF.

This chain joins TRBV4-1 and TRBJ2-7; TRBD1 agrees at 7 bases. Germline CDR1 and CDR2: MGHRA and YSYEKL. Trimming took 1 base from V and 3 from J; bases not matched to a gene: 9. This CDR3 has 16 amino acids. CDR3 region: CASSQAVLGQNYEQYF. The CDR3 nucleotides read TGCGCCAGCAGCCAAGCGGTATTGGGACAGAACTACGAGCAGTACTTC.

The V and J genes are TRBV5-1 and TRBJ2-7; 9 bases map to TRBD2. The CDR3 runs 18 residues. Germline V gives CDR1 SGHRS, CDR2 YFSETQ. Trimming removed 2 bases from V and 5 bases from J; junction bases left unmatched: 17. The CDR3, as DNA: TGCGCCAGCAGCTTTAGGACCGGGACTAGCAACCTTCGAGACGAGCAGTACTTC. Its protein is CASSFRTGTSNLRDEQYF.